These T cell receptor beta chains were read from a single sample in a study of T cell responses to AZD1222 COVID-19 vaccine. Sequencing used immunoSEQ multiplex PCR; TCRdb keeps in-frame clones, though not all of them. The sample consists of about 140,000 clones, 90% to 95% of them appearing once. The sample consisted of peripheral blood, taken 28 days after the second AZD1222 dose. The source is an adult who received the AZD1222 COVID-19 vaccine. CDR3s include the opening cysteine and the closing phenylalanine or tryptophan. D genes are given only for firm matches. For some rows the clone size is stated as once, few or many, or as a class when expanded; others skip it.

j_call	clone_size	v_call	cdr3_length	d_call	cdr3_aa	cdr3_nt
TRBJ2-3	.	TRBV2	17	.	CASSEEWTLTSTDTQYF	TGTGCCAGCAGTGAGGAGTGGACTCTAACTAGCACAGATACGCAGTATTTT
TRBJ1-1	once	TRBV28	15	.	CASSLLQGYGTEAFF	TGTGCCAGCAGTTTACTCCAGGGGTACGGCACTGAAGCTTTCTTT
TRBJ2-7	.	TRBV20-1	14	.	CSASRGDNTYEQYF	TGCAGTGCGAGTCGGGGAGATAATACCTACGAGCAGTACTTC
TRBJ2-2	.	TRBV24-1	19	TRBD2	CATSDLPGLAGSNTGELFF	TGTGCCACCAGTGATTTGCCTGGACTAGCGGGCTCGAACACCGGGGAGCTGTTTTTT
TRBJ2-1	.	TRBV27	16	TRBD2	CASSSLPGGTYNEQFF	TGTGCCAGCAGTTCCCTTCCGGGAGGCACCTACAATGAGCAGTTCTTC
TRBJ2-1	.	TRBV2	13	.	CASSANTYNEQFF	TGTGCCAGCAGTGCTAACACCTACAATGAGCAGTTCTTC
TRBJ1-4	few	TRBV6-2/TRBV6-3	14	TRBD1	CASSYVGQDEKLFF	TGTGCCAGCAGTTACGTGGGACAGGATGAAAAACTGTTTTTT
TRBJ1-1	once	TRBV7-9	14	TRBD1	CASRRDRGTSEAFF	TGTGCCAGCAGACGAGACAGGGGAACGTCTGAAGCTTTCTTT
TRBJ1-5	.	TRBV28	15	.	CASSRGGRSNQPQHF	TGTGCCAGCAGCAGGGGAGGGAGGAGCAATCAGCCCCAGCATTTT
TRBJ2-1	.	TRBV7-6	15	TRBD2	CASSLGSSGRNEQFF	TGTGCCAGCAGCTTAGGGTCTAGCGGGAGAAATGAGCAGTTCTTC
TRBJ2-7	.	TRBV6-5	13	TRBD1	CASSSDRGYEQYF	TGTGCCAGCAGCTCGGACAGGGGCTACGAGCAGTACTTC
TRBJ2-5	.	TRBV27	13	.	CASSLPPFQTQYF	TGTGCCAGCAGTTTACCCCCGTTCCAGACCCAGTACTTC
TRBJ1-5	once	TRBV2	16	TRBD1	CASSQTRQGSNQPQHF	TGTGCCAGCAGCCAAACCCGACAGGGAAGCAATCAGCCCCAGCATTTT
TRBJ2-5	.	TRBV4-3	16	.	CASSHLRVGPQETQYF	TGCGCCAGCAGCCACCTAAGAGTGGGACCACAAGAGACCCAGTACTTC
TRBJ2-6	.	TRBV5-4	16	.	CASSKGGYSGANVLTF	TGTGCCAGCAGCAAAGGGGGGTACTCTGGGGCCAACGTCCTGACTTTC
TRBJ2-1	.	TRBV10-2	15	.	CASSKHRDTYNEQFF	TGCGCCAGCAGTAAACACCGGGACACATACAATGAGCAGTTCTTC
TRBJ1-5	.	TRBV24-1	11	.	CATGQNQPQHF	TGTGCCACCGGTCAGAATCAGCCCCAGCATTTT
TRBJ2-5	.	TRBV7-2	15	TRBD2	CASSLGVAGGETQYF	TGTGCCAGCAGCTTAGGCGTTGCGGGAGGCGAGACCCAGTACTTC
TRBJ1-6	.	TRBV6-5	12	.	CASTRRNSPLHF	TGTGCCAGCACCCGACGTAATTCACCCCTCCACTTT
TRBJ1-3	.	TRBV11-3	15	.	CASSLHLVLAGTIYF	TGTGCCAGCAGCTTACACCTGGTTCTCGCGGGGACCATATATTTT
TRBJ2-1	.	TRBV6-4	18	TRBD2	CASSDPPTSGLPGNEQFF	TGTGCCAGCAGTGACCCCCCAACTAGCGGGTTGCCGGGCAATGAGCAGTTCTTC
TRBJ2-7	.	TRBV27	13	.	CASSRGQFHEQYF	TGTGCCAGCAGCCGCGGACAGTTCCACGAGCAGTACTTC
TRBJ1-2	.	TRBV7-8	13	.	CASSFSGLAGYTF	TGTGCCAGCAGTTTTTCGGGACTAGCTGGCTACACCTTC
TRBJ2-5	.	TRBV7-2	15	.	CASSLHGPWEETQYF	TGTGCCAGCAGTCTCCACGGACCTTGGGAGGAGACCCAGTACTTC
TRBJ1-2	once	TRBV6-1	15	.	CASSEAFRGIYGYTF	TGTGCCAGCAGTGAAGCCTTTCGGGGTATCTATGGCTACACCTTC
TRBJ2-1	.	TRBV14	18	TRBD2	CASSQGSPSSGRYNEQFF	TGTGCCAGCAGCCAAGGTAGCCCGTCTAGCGGGAGGTACAATGAGCAGTTCTTC
TRBJ2-1	.	TRBV30	14	TRBD2	CAWSFIAGYNEQFF	TGTGCCTGGAGTTTCATAGCGGGGTACAATGAGCAGTTCTTC
TRBJ2-7	.	TRBV5-4	18	.	CASSHGGTQGSRGHEQYF	TGTGCCAGCAGCCACGGGGGGACACAGGGATCCCGCGGGCACGAGCAGTACTTC
TRBJ1-2	.	TRBV5-1	15	.	CASSVTGTANYGYTF	TGCGCCAGCAGCGTGACAGGTACTGCTAACTATGGCTACACCTTC
TRBJ2-5	.	TRBV6-5	14	.	CASRTPGVPETQYF	TGTGCCAGCAGGACGCCGGGGGTCCCAGAGACCCAGTACTTC
TRBJ2-2	.	TRBV9	15	.	CASSAQGSNTGELFF	TGTGCCAGCAGCGCACAGGGTTCGAACACCGGGGAGCTGTTTTTT
TRBJ1-5	.	TRBV19	14	TRBD1	CASSIRQGGQPQHF	TGTGCCAGTAGTATCAGACAGGGGGGTCAGCCCCAGCATTTT
TRBJ1-6	.	TRBV28	14	.	CASSRSGAFSPLHF	TGTGCCAGCAGTCGTTCCGGGGCATTTTCACCCCTCCACTTT
TRBJ2-7	.	TRBV7-9	16	.	CASSLALNPSSYEQYF	TGTGCCAGCAGCTTAGCCCTAAACCCTAGCTCCTACGAGCAGTACTTC
TRBJ2-2	.	TRBV7-9	15	TRBD1	CASSSGQGYTGELFF	TGTGCCAGCAGCTCCGGACAGGGGTACACCGGGGAGCTGTTTTTT
TRBJ1-5	.	TRBV6-5	13	.	CASKLQANQPQHF	TGTGCCAGCAAATTACAGGCGAATCAGCCCCAGCATTTT
TRBJ1-6	.	TRBV28	12	.	CASQGPNSPLHF	TGTGCCAGTCAGGGCCCAAATTCACCCCTCCACTTT
TRBJ2-3	.	TRBV7-8	15	TRBD1	CASSHGDRRLDTQYF	TGTGCCAGCAGCCATGGGGACAGGAGGTTAGATACGCAGTATTTT
TRBJ1-3	.	TRBV29-1	13	TRBD1	CSVGDSSGNTIYF	TGCAGCGTCGGGGACAGCTCTGGAAACACCATATATTTT
TRBJ1-5	.	TRBV28	15	TRBD1	CASSTGGDGNQPQHF	TGTGCCAGCAGTACAGGGGGCGACGGCAATCAGCCCCAGCATTTT
TRBJ1-6	.	TRBV18	14	.	CASSARDGNSPLHF	TGTGCCAGCTCAGCCCGGGACGGTAATTCACCCCTCCACTTT
TRBJ2-5	once	TRBV7-2	13	.	CASSLALLETQYF	TGTGCCAGCAGCTTAGCGCTCCTGGAGACCCAGTACTTC
TRBJ1-1	.	TRBV18	17	TRBD1	CASSPLPKGASGTEAFF	TGTGCCAGCTCACCACTTCCAAAGGGGGCATCGGGCACTGAAGCTTTCTTT
TRBJ1-5	.	TRBV12-3/TRBV12-4	13	.	CASSPERNQPQHF	TGTGCCAGCAGTCCGGAGCGCAATCAGCCCCAGCATTTT
TRBJ2-1	.	TRBV10-3	15	TRBD2	CAISDGTSGYNEQFF	TGTGCCATCAGTGATGGGACTAGCGGCTACAATGAGCAGTTCTTC
TRBJ1-5	once	TRBV10-2	14	.	CASYDGSSNQPQHF	TGCGCCAGCTATGACGGTAGTAGCAATCAGCCCCAGCATTTT
TRBJ2-5	.	TRBV7-2	16	TRBD1	CASSQSIVRQGETQYF	TGTGCCAGCAGCCAGTCAATTGTGCGACAGGGAGAGACCCAGTACTTC
TRBJ1-3	.	TRBV4-1	16	.	CASSQGGRTSGNTIYF	TGCGCCAGCAGCCAAGGAGGCAGGACCTCTGGAAACACCATATATTTT
TRBJ1-2	.	TRBV28	13	.	CASSLERLYGYTF	TGTGCCAGCAGTTTAGAAAGGTTGTATGGCTACACCTTC
TRBJ2-7	once	TRBV7-9	17	TRBD2	CASSYGLAGGPTPEQYF	TGTGCCAGCAGCTACGGACTAGCGGGAGGGCCGACCCCCGAGCAGTACTTC
TRBJ2-3	once	TRBV11-2	14	.	CASSYSWSRGGQYF	TGTGCCAGCAGCTACTCCTGGAGCCGAGGAGGGCAGTATTTT
TRBJ2-2	.	TRBV24-1	16	.	CATSDWGTTNTGELFF	TGTGCCACCAGTGATTGGGGGACCACGAACACCGGGGAGCTGTTTTTT
TRBJ1-1	.	TRBV11-2	16	TRBD1	CASSPPDRPADTEAFF	TGTGCCAGCAGCCCTCCGGACAGGCCAGCGGACACTGAAGCTTTCTTT
TRBJ1-2	.	TRBV25-1	16	.	CASSEYGLGSNYGYTF	TGTGCCAGCAGTGAATATGGCTTGGGATCTAACTATGGCTACACCTTC
TRBJ1-1	.	TRBV11-1	13	.	CASGRGTDTEAFF	TGTGCCAGCGGACGTGGTACGGACACTGAAGCTTTCTTT